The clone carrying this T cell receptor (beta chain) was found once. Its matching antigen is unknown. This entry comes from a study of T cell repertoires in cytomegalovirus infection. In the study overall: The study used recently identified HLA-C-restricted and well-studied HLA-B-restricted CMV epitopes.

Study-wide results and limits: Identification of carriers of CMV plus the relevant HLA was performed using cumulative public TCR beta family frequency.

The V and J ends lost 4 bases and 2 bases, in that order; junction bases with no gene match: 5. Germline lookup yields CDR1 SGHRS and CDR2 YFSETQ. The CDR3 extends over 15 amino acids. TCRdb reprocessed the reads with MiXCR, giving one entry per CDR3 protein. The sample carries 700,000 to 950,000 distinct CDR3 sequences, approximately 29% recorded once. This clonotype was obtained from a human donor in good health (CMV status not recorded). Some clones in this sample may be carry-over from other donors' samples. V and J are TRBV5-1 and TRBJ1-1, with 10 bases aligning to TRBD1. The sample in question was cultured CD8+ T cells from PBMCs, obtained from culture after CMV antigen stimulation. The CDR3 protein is CASSPLTGGNTEAFF. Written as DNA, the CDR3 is TGCGCCAGCAGCCCACTGACAGGGGGCAACACTGAAGCTTTCTTT.